The rows below give T cell receptor beta chains drawn from one sample of a study of blood T cell repertoires in COVID-19. The repertoire was sequenced with immunoSEQ multiplex PCR; TCRdb's copy has only in-frame clones and lacks some. The data contain 190,000 or so clones, 87% of them seen just once; the ten biggest clones take up 0.8% to 1%. Sequences were obtained from peripheral blood. These receptors originate from a woman between 18 and 29 years old who had recovered from COVID-19. Both conserved end residues are part of each CDR3. Each record gives: V gene, clone size, J gene, D gene, CDR3 DNA, CDR3 protein. A D gene is named only where the DNA matches it firmly. Part of the rows lack a size; the others show once, few, many or a class for expanded clones.

TRBV7-6	once	TRBJ2-2	TRBD2	TGTGCCAGCAGCCCGGCGGCGGGGGCGAACACCGGGGAGCTGTTTTTT	CASSPAAGANTGELFF
TRBV19	-	TRBJ1-6	-	TGTGCCAGTAGTATGGAGAGCTCCTATAATTCACCCCTCCACTTT	CASSMESSYNSPLHF
TRBV5-8	-	TRBJ1-2	-	TGTGCCAGCAGCTCGGACACTAACTATGGCTACACCTTC	CASSSDTNYGYTF
TRBV7-2	-	TRBJ2-3	TRBD2	TGTGCCAGCAGCTTTTTAGCGGGGGGGGCAGATACGCAGTATTTT	CASSFLAGGADTQYF
TRBV27	-	TRBJ2-1	-	TGTGCCAGCAGTTTACCCTCGTCAGGTAGTTACGAGCAGTTCTTC	CASSLPSSGSYEQFF
TRBV7-3	-	TRBJ1-3	TRBD1	TGTGCCAGCAGCGAAACAGGGGGTACCGGAAACACCATATATTTT	CASSETGGTGNTIYF
TRBV27	-	TRBJ2-6	-	TGTGCCAGCAGCCGTGACCCAGGGACTGGGGCCAACGTCCTGACTTTC	CASSRDPGTGANVLTF
TRBV13	-	TRBJ1-2	TRBD1	TGTGCCAGCAGCTTACAGTCGCGGGCAGGGGGGTCTAGGAGCTACACCTTC	CASSLQSRAGGSRSYTF
TRBV5-4	-	TRBJ2-3	TRBD2	TGTGCCAGCAGCGACCAGCGGGGTCAGGATACGCAGTATTTT	CASSDQRGQDTQYF
TRBV7-2	-	TRBJ1-1	-	TGTGCCAGCAGCTCCCAATCACAGGGGAACACTGAAGCTTTCTTT	CASSSQSQGNTEAFF
TRBV21-1	-	TRBJ2-3	-	TGTGCCAGCAGCAAACGGGGCGGGAACACAGATACGCAGTATTTT	CASSKRGGNTDTQYF
TRBV13	-	TRBJ1-2	TRBD1	TGTGCCAGCAGCTACGGACAGGGTGATGGCTACACCTTC	CASSYGQGDGYTF
TRBV2	-	TRBJ2-2	-	TGTGCCAGCAGTGAACTAGACGGCTTTTCCGGGGAGCTGTTTTTT	CASSELDGFSGELFF
TRBV7-3	-	TRBJ2-3	-	TGTGCCAGCAGCCAAACTAGTTCGGGGGAGTATTCTTTT	CASSQTSSGEYSF
TRBV28	-	TRBJ2-7	TRBD1	TGTGCCAGCAGGGGATCCGGGACAGGGGCCGACGAGCAGTACTTC	CASRGSGTGADEQYF
TRBV6-1	-	TRBJ2-1	TRBD2	TGTGCCAGCAGTGACGCGGGGGGCTCCTACAATGAGCAGTTCTTC	CASSDAGGSYNEQFF
TRBV7-2	-	TRBJ2-1	TRBD2	TGTGCCAGCAGCCGCACTAGCGGGAGGATTTCAGCGTACAATGAGCAGTTCTTC	CASSRTSGRISAYNEQFF
TRBV7-8	-	TRBJ1-1	TRBD1	TGTGCCAGCAGCTTACGCGAGGTGACAGGGCGTTGGCCTGAAGCTTTCTTT	CASSLREVTGRWPEAFF
TRBV6-5	-	TRBJ1-2	TRBD1	TGTGCCAGCAGTTCCCCTCACAGGGGCATTGAAGGCTACACCTTC	CASSSPHRGIEGYTF
TRBV7-9	-	TRBJ1-6	TRBD1	TGTGCCAGCAGCGATCAGGGGGTAGGTACACCCCTCCACTTT	CASSDQGVGTPLHF
TRBV10-3	-	TRBJ2-2	TRBD1	TGTGCCTACAATCCGAGGGGGCATGGCGGGGAGCTGTTTTTT	CAYNPRGHGGELFF
TRBV7-3	-	TRBJ2-2	-	TGTGCCAGCGGTCCTGGCGGGGGCGCCGGCGGGGAGCTGTTTTTT	CASGPGGGAGGELFF
TRBV4-1	once	TRBJ2-2	-	TGCGCCAGCAGCCAGACACAGGGCTGGGCCGGGGAGCTGTTTTTT	CASSQTQGWAGELFF
TRBV4-1	-	TRBJ1-1	TRBD1	TGCGCCAGCAGCCCGTCGACAGGGGGCTCTGAAGCTTTCTTT	CASSPSTGGSEAFF
TRBV6-4	-	TRBJ2-4	TRBD2	TGTGCCAGCAGTGGAAGGCTAGCGGGGGGACAACTAGCCAAAAACATTCAGTACTTC	CASSGRLAGGQLAKNIQYF
TRBV4-1	-	TRBJ2-3	TRBD2	TGCGCCAGCAGCCCGGGTGGTAGCGGGGGGGCAAATACGCAGTATTTT	CASSPGGSGGANTQYF
TRBV7-9	-	TRBJ2-7	-	TGTGCCAGCAGCTTAGGAGGGGGATTCTACGAGCAGTACTTC	CASSLGGGFYEQYF
TRBV28	few	TRBJ2-5	-	TGTGCCACCCGACAGTCCCAAGAGACCCAGTACTTC	CATRQSQETQYF
TRBV11-3	once	TRBJ2-1	TRBD2	TGTGCCAGCAGCCAAGCGGGATCATCCTACAATGAGCAGTTCTTC	CASSQAGSSYNEQFF
TRBV4-2	-	TRBJ2-4	-	TGTGCCAGCAACCTACGGGAAGGGGGGGACATTCAGTACTTC	CASNLREGGDIQYF
TRBV5-1	-	TRBJ2-5	TRBD2	TGCGCCAGCAGCTTGGCCGGGACTAGCGGGAGGGAGACCCAGTACTTC	CASSLAGTSGRETQYF
TRBV7-2	-	TRBJ1-1	TRBD1	TGTGCCAGCAGCGTACGACCAGGGGGCGTTGCTTTCTTT	CASSVRPGGVAFF
TRBV6-5	-	TRBJ2-2	-	TGTGCCGGACACCAGGGGATTAACACCGGGGAGCTGTTTTTT	CAGHQGINTGELFF
TRBV2	-	TRBJ2-3	TRBD1	TGTGCCAGCAGTGGGGACAGGGGATTTCGCACAGATACGCAGTATTTT	CASSGDRGFRTDTQYF
TRBV7-2	-	TRBJ2-3	-	TGTGAGGTACGGGATTCACTCACAGATACGCAGTATTTT	CEVRDSLTDTQYF
TRBV11-2	-	TRBJ1-1	-	TGTGCCAGCAGCTTAGTCAGGGCGAACACTGAAGCTTTCTTT	CASSLVRANTEAFF
TRBV9	-	TRBJ1-2	-	TGTGCCAGCAGCGTACCGGGAACGAGCCATGGCTACACCTTC	CASSVPGTSHGYTF
TRBV7-2	few	TRBJ1-1	TRBD1	TGTGCCAGCAGCAGGGACAGCGGTACTGAAGCTTTCTTT	CASSRDSGTEAFF
TRBV19	once	TRBJ1-2	-	TGTGCCAGTACCGAAACAGGGTACTATGGCTACACCTTC	CASTETGYYGYTF
TRBV11-2	many	TRBJ2-1	-	TGTGCCAGCAGCTTATCGACGAGGGCTGGGTACAATGAGCAGTTCTTC	CASSLSTRAGYNEQFF
TRBV7-9	-	TRBJ1-2	-	TGTGCCAGCAGCCAAATGGCAGTCTATGGCTACACCTTC	CASSQMAVYGYTF
TRBV4-1	-	TRBJ2-3	TRBD2	TGCGCCAGCAGCCTCGGACTAGTCGCAGATACGCAGTATTTT	CASSLGLVADTQYF
TRBV4-1	once	TRBJ2-1	TRBD2	TGCGCCAGCAGCCAAATACCTCCAGCGGGGGGGTTTTCCAATGAGCAGTTCTTC	CASSQIPPAGGFSNEQFF
TRBV15	-	TRBJ2-1	-	TGTGCCACCCGAATAACCCGGGGCAATGAGCAGTTCTTC	CATRITRGNEQFF
TRBV7-3	-	TRBJ2-3	TRBD2	TGTGCCAGCAGCTTAGGCACGGGGGGGCTGTTCGATACGCAGTATTTT	CASSLGTGGLFDTQYF
TRBV3-1/TRBV3-2	few	TRBJ2-1	TRBD2	TGTGCCAGCAGCCAAGAACTAGCGGACCGTGAGCAGTTCTTC	CASSQELADREQFF
TRBV18	-	TRBJ1-2	TRBD1	TGTGCCAGCTCATCCGCAGGACAGGCTAACTATGGCTACACCTTC	CASSSAGQANYGYTF
TRBV5-1	-	TRBJ2-2	-	TGCGCCAGCAGCGGTCCTCAGGAGGAGCTGTTTTTT	CASSGPQEELFF
TRBV4-1	-	TRBJ2-5	TRBD2	TGCGCCAGCAGCCAACCGTGGCTAGCGGGAGGGGAGACCCAGTACTTC	CASSQPWLAGGETQYF
TRBV6-2/TRBV6-3	once	TRBJ2-1	-	TGTGCCAGCAGTTACTCGGTGAGGGGGAACAATGAGCAGTTCTTC	CASSYSVRGNNEQFF
TRBV19	-	TRBJ2-1	TRBD2	TGTGCCAGTAGTCAACTAGCGGGCAACTACAATGAGCAGTTCTTC	CASSQLAGNYNEQFF